The T cell receptor (beta chain) described here comes from a study of blood T cell repertoires in COVID-19 (dated by TCRdb to the early 2020s). At the level of the whole study: The collaborator samples originated in the United States, Italy and Spain and spanned the acute and convalescent phases of COVID-19. The prospective study material was composed of cDNA or gDNA derived from T cells, B-cell-depleted T cells, or PBMCs. Subjects who had been exposed to COVID-19, were actively infected with it, or had recovered from it provided the deeply sampled blood TCRbeta repertoires that made up the dataset. The repertoires were released in a freely available public database intended as a resource for research on the immune response to SARS-CoV-2. Samples came from the ongoing ImmuneRACE study (first 160 participants) plus 1,254 subjects from 6 global collaborators. The sample metadata nearly always contained a de-identified subject ID, COVID-19 status, age in years and sex. Where HLA class I and class II types were available, the types were taken from metadata supplied by the sample provider, not from assay-based typing.

A distance of 13 bases separates the germline ends of V and J, which lose 0 bases and 4 bases respectively. CDR1 and CDR2, looked up from the germline V gene, are KGHSH and LQKENI. Reading from cysteine to phenylalanine, the CDR3 counts 16 amino acids. Only the CDR3 region is kept as DNA, spanning 48 bases read in frame from base 1. TCRbeta CDR3 regions were amplified from genomic DNA using the immunoSEQ Assay, a bias-controlled multiplex PCR. The authors' analysis ran thus. The number of nucleated cells in each sample was estimated by amplification of reference gene primers within the assay. To quantify the absolute abundance of each unique TCRbeta CDR3 rearrangement, sequence reads were collapsed and filtered. For each sample, productive Simpson clonality was calculated as the square root of Simpson's diversity index over productive rearrangements. The immuneACCESS repertoire file appears here via TCRdb, limited to in-frame rearrangements. These files lack a portion of the clones; in checked studies, under half of the deficit traces to unresolved V genes, and the cause of the others is not known. The DNA gave D and trimming, while V, J and clone size come from that table. For this sample there are around 400,000 clones; 89% appear just once. 0.95% to 1.5% of the sample goes to the ten largest clones.

Of note for this clone: Its antigen is still unknown. The sample holds no much larger clone one base away, and base qualities are not on file.

Here is what the overall study found, with its caveats: How much clinical and demographic metadata was included differed by source and by participant, and the metadata was provided uncurated.

The collaborating institutions used their own protocols to collect whole blood in K2EDTA tubes. Collaborator samples were shipped for TCRbeta analysis as frozen whole blood, isolated PBMCs, or DNA extracted from either sample type. The V gene is TRBV18 and the J gene is TRBJ1-3; a tentative D call is TRBD1 (5 bases match). Sequencing was carried out using peripheral blood. This receptor was taken from a middle-aged man with acute or convalescent COVID-19. The CDR3 protein: CASSPPGQEIGNTIYF. The bases read TGTGCCAGCTCACCACCGGGGCAGGAGATCGGAAACACCATATATTTT.